This record concerns one T cell receptor beta chain sequence. No antigen is known for it. The source of the sample is a study of cytomegalovirus exposure and HLA in healthy donors. Study observations and caveats: Generally TCR sequences proved uncommon, though certain public TCRs appeared in numerous donors.

The CDR3 covers 12 residues. The germline V gene has CDR1 ENHRY and CDR2 SYGVKD. Use of 60 Vbeta and 13 Jbeta primers characterized the PCR. Some clones are missing from TCRdb's copy, which holds only in-frame ones; the method was immunoSEQ multiplex PCR. The top ten hold about 5% of the sample, which has roughly 190,000 clones, about 69% seen once. The rearrangement uses TRBV10-3 and TRBJ1-6; 7 bases fit TRBD1. The sequencing sample was made of PBMCs. The receptor was derived from a man aged 30 to 45 in good health and CMV-seropositive. CDR3 coding DNA: TGTGCATCAGGGGGACGGAATTCACCCCTCCACTTT. Its translation: CASGGRNSPLHF.